One and the same sample provided the 10 T cell receptor beta chains below, sequenced in a study of early T cells in non-severe SARS-CoV-2 infection. Each CDR3 protein gets one entry after TCRdb re-called the 5' RACE reads with MiXCR. The profile covers over 55,000 distinct CDR3 sequences, with roughly a tenth appearing a single time and 1.2% taken by the ten largest. The sample was whole blood. These receptors came from an adult who was a healthcare worker with PCR-confirmed SARS-CoV-2 infection or an uninfected control (not recorded which).

The CDR3 DNA reads as TGTGCCATCAGTGCCCGGGACAGGAACACTGAAGCTTTCTTT. Residues: CAISARDRNTEAFF. V gene TRBV10-3 combines with J gene TRBJ1-1; 7 bases match TRBD1. The CDR3 is 14 amino acids. In germline, CDR1 is ENHRY, CDR2 SYGVKD. V lost 4 bases, J lost 1 base, and 3 bases stayed unmatched.

This clonotype occurred many times. The chain combines TRBV5-4 with TRBJ2-1; D is perhaps TRBD2 (6 bases). Trimming removed 4 bases at V and 6 bases at J, with 11 bases between. Germline V lookup: CDR1 SGHNT, CDR2 YYREEE (reference sequence). The CDR3 consists of 13 residues. The CDR3 sequence: CASSRGTANEQFF. The CDR3 DNA follows: TGTGCCAGCAGCCGGGGGACTGCCAATGAGCAGTTCTTC.

There are a few counts of this clonotype. The V call is TRBV10-3, the J call TRBJ1-1; D is perhaps TRBD1 (5 bases). V lost 7 bases and J 8 bases, leaving 20 bases between the germline ends. This CDR3 is built from 14 residues. Germline-derived CDR1 and CDR2 are ENHRY and SYGVKD. CDR3: CAITPTGGDVEAFF. In nucleotides, the CDR3 is TGTGCCATCACCCCGACGGGTGGGGACGTGGAAGCTTTCTTT.

This clonotype was seen many times. The J gene is TRBJ2-7, the V gene TRBV6-5, with TRBD2 identical over 8 bases. The trim removed 8 bases at V and 7 bases at J, leaving 10 bases unmatched. CDR1 and CDR2 from the germline V gene are MNHEY and SVGAGI. This CDR3 is built from 13 residues. In DNA form, the CDR3 reads TGTGCCAGCCAACGGGCCGCGGGGGGAGAGCAGTACGTC. Protein: CASQRAAGGEQYV.

V gene TRBV5-1 combines with J gene TRBJ1-1, with no clear D. The germline V gene has CDR1 SGHRS and CDR2 YFSETQ. There are 15 residues in the CDR3. V dropped 4 bases and J dropped 1 base, with 14 bases sitting between them. Here the CDR3 DNA reads TGCGCCAGCAGCCTACGCAGAGAAAAGAACACTGAAGCTTTCTTT. Amino acid sequence: CASSLRREKNTEAFF.

This clonotype was seen at least ten times. This chain joins TRBV7-9 and TRBJ1-5; D gene unclear. The CDR3 runs to 14 residues. The V end lost 5 bases, the J end lost 0 bases, and 8 bases lay between the germline ends. The germline CDR1 and CDR2 sequences are SEHNR and FQNEAQ (reference sequence). This chain's CDR3 is CASSLDISNQPQHF. In nucleotides, the CDR3 is TGTGCCAGCAGCCTCGACATTAGCAATCAGCCCCAGCATTTT. The full variable domain, in which reference TRBV7-9 and TRBJ1-5 provide the parts outside the CDR3, is DTGVSQNPRHKITKRGQNVTFRCDPISEHNRLYWYRQTLGQGPEFLTYFQNEAQLEKSRLLSDRFSAERPKGSFSTLEIQRTEQGDSAMYLCASSLDISNQPQHFGDGTRLSIL.

This clonotype was detected a few times. This chain connects TRBV6-4 to TRBJ1-5, with a tentative D call TRBD1 (5 bases). Deletions cut 8 bases from V and 7 bases from J, with 12 bases between. Germline lookup yields CDR1 MRHNA and CDR2 SNTAGT. This CDR3 contains 12 residues. CDR3 in DNA: TGTGCCAGCCCCGCGGGGGTACAGCCCCAGCATTTT. Protein sequence: CASPAGVQPQHF.

The CDR3 bases are TGCGCCAGCAGGATTGCGAAGAACACTGAAGCTTTCTTT. This encodes CASRIAKNTEAFF. The chain recombines TRBV10-1 with TRBJ1-1; D is unclear. The CDR3 contains 13 residues. From germline, CDR1 is WNHNN and CDR2 SYGVQD (reference sequence). Trimming shortened V by 6 bases and J by 1 base, and 9 bases separated the two germline ends.

This clonotype showed up many times. The V call is TRBV7-2, the J call TRBJ2-5, with 10 positions matching TRBD2. J was trimmed by 0 bases and V by 0 bases; bases with no gene match: 7. Germline values: CDR1 SGHTA, CDR2 FQGNSA. The CDR3 is 18 amino acids. CDR3 nucleotide sequence: TGTGCCAGCAGCTTAGCGCCCAGCGGGGGGGCGTACCAAGAGACCCAGTACTTC. The encoded protein is CASSLAPSGGAYQETQYF.

This clonotype was seen more than once but under ten times. The rearrangement joins TRBV4-1 to TRBJ2-1, with 8 bases identical to TRBD1. The CDR3 sequence is 16 residues long. The ends lost 0 bases at V and 7 bases at J; junction bases unmatched: 8. Germline V gene sequence: CDR1 MGHRA, CDR2 YSYEKL. In DNA form, the CDR3 reads TGCGCCAGCAGCCAAGATCTCGCCCGGGACAGGAATGAGCAGTTCTTC. Translation: CASSQDLARDRNEQFF.